This T cell receptor beta chain was sequenced for a study of T cells after yellow fever vaccination. Study outcomes and limitations: Most primary-vaccination clones reappeared after the booster (about 96% CD4, roughly 88% CD8). It was the secondary response that reached its peak faster, day 5 versus 15, but it was weaker.

5'RACE template switching produced TCR cDNA carrying a universal primer site and UMIs. Each CDR3 protein is one row after TCRdb ran MiXCR on the 5' RACE reads. The sample records about 340,000 distinct CDR3 sequences, approximately 4% being singletons. Note on this clonotype: Its antigen remains unidentified.

With V trimmed by 5 bases and J by 4 bases, 6 bases remained unmatched. Germline V lookup: CDR1 SGHRS, CDR2 YFSETQ. The CDR3 loop spans 14 amino acids. Sequencing used PBMCs, obtained 5 days after the yellow fever booster vaccination. The chain employs TRBV5-1 and TRBJ2-1, with 7 nucleotides matching TRBD2. This receptor was identified in a man between 18 and 29 years old who received the YFV17D yellow fever vaccine. This CDR3 reads CASRIAGNYNEQFF. CDR3 sequence (DNA): TGCGCCAGCAGGATAGCGGGTAATTACAATGAGCAGTTCTTC.